A single T cell receptor (beta chain) is shown here with its context. Its antigen is not identified. Every sample had approximately 97,000 of its TCR templates assayed. The repertoire was sequenced with immunoSEQ multiplex PCR; TCRdb's copy has only in-frame clones and lacks some. The sample has some 6,000 clones, just over 60% seen once; the top ten hold approximately 16%. The entry originates in a study of siplizumab effects on memory and regulatory T cells. Broader study findings: Among sequences traceable to unstimulated CD4+ memory cells, alloreactive ones were significantly reduced by siplizumab. Naive T cells looked more diverse than memory cells and looked like major alloresponse contributors. With siplizumab, mappable alloreactive CD4+ clones averaged roughly 69% Treg-derived, versus around 27% in controls.

The CDR3 is 14 residues long. Germline CDR1 is SGDLS and CDR2 is YYNGEE. V was trimmed by 0 bases and J by 8 bases, leaving 14 bases between them. This sequence was found in a human donor in good health. The gene calls are TRBV9 and TRBJ1-2; D call uncertain. The sequencing input was effector memory CD8+ T cells sorted from blood. Subset in this sample: unstimulated CD8+ effector memory T cells. CDR3 DNA: TGTGCCAGCAGCGTAGGCGGGGAAATTGGCGGCTACACCTTC. Encoded protein: CASSVGGEIGGYTF.